The next 26 T cell receptor beta chains were all read from a single sample in a study of blood T cell repertoires in COVID-19. The data were produced by immunoSEQ multiplex PCR, yet TCRdb's version contains in-frame clones alone and is incomplete. In the table there are about 190,000 clones, roughly 89% of which are singletons. Sequenced material: peripheral blood. These receptors came from a man aged 45-65 years with acute or convalescent COVID-19.

This clone was seen a few times. This chain links TRBV7-9 with TRBJ2-5, with D maybe TRBD1 (6 bases). CDR1 and CDR2 (germline): SEHNR, FQNEAQ (reference sequence). V was cut by 6 bases and J by 1 base, with 12 bases left in between. The CDR3 extends over 14 amino acids. In DNA, the CDR3 is TGTGCCAGCAGATTTCAGGGGATCCAAGAGACCCAGTACTTC. This sequence encodes CASRFQGIQETQYF.

The chain is built from TRBV29-1 and TRBJ2-5, with TRBD2 identical over 8 bases. Germline CDR1 reads SQVTM; CDR2 reads ANQGSEA. The length of the CDR3 is 12 residues. V trimming: 7 bases; J trimming: 5 bases; junction bases outside the gene matches: 6. For the CDR3, the DNA is TGCAGCGCTGGCCGGGGGGGTGAGACCCAGTACTTC. Amino acids: CSAGRGGETQYF.

The J gene is TRBJ2-5, the V gene TRBV19; D may be TRBD1 (6 bases). The CDR3 is made up of 14 amino acids. The V end lost 5 bases, the J end lost 5 bases, and 15 bases lay between the germline ends. Germline V gene sequence: CDR1 LNHDA, CDR2 SQIVND (reference sequence). For the CDR3, the DNA is TGTGCCAGTAGTCCGCAGGGGCCTGGGGAGACCCAGTACTTC. It is translated as CASSPQGPGETQYF.

This chain connects TRBV5-8 to TRBJ1-2; the D is unclear. Looked up from germline, CDR1 is SGHTS and CDR2 is YDEGEE. Trimming pared 7 bases from V and 2 bases from J, leaving 18 bases between. This CDR3 spans 15 amino acids. The CDR3 coding sequence is TGTGCCAGCTGGGAGGCACCCGACTTCAACTATGGCTACACCTTC. This sequence encodes CASWEAPDFNYGYTF.

V and J are TRBV27 and TRBJ2-2; 8 bases fit TRBD2. Germline values: CDR1 MNHEY, CDR2 SMNVEV (reference sequence). The CDR3 is made up of 16 amino acids. With V trimmed by 5 bases and J by 4 bases, 9 bases remained unmatched. CDR3 sequence reads: CASSPRGGATTGELFF. In DNA, the CDR3 is TGTGCCAGCAGTCCTCGGGGGGGGGCGACCACCGGGGAGCTGTTTTTT.

The genes are TRBV18 and TRBJ2-2; 7 bases line up with TRBD1. V gave up 0 bases and J gave up 6 bases; unmatched junction bases: 7. The CDR3 has 16 residues. CDR1 is KGHSH and CDR2 is LQKENI in the germline V gene. The CDR3 spells CASSPPRGLVSGELFF. CDR3 nucleotides: TGTGCCAGCTCACCACCGAGGGGGCTGGTATCCGGGGAGCTGTTTTTT.

The chain links TRBV7-8 to TRBJ2-3; D possibly corresponds to TRBD1 (7 bases). From germline, CDR1 is SGHVS and CDR2 FQNEAQ. The CDR3 contains 14 residues. The V gene lost 2 bases and the J gene lost 6 bases, with 12 bases spanning the gap. Here the CDR3 DNA reads TGTGCCAGCAGCTTACAACAGGGGAGGGATACGCAGTATTTT. It encodes CASSLQQGRDTQYF.

This clone has only one observation. This CDR3 reads CASRLQGANYGYTF. The CDR3 coding sequence is TGTGCCAGCAGGTTGCAGGGGGCGAACTATGGCTACACCTTC. The rearrangement joins TRBV5-4 to TRBJ1-2; 8 bases map to TRBD1. Per germline, CDR1 SGHNT and CDR2 YYREEE (reference sequence). The junction had 5 bases not matched to a gene; V was cut back by 5 bases and J by 2 bases. The CDR3 length is 14 residues.

V gene TRBV5-1 combines with J gene TRBJ2-7, with 7 bases matching TRBD1. The length of the CDR3 is 15 residues. Germline V gene sequence: CDR1 SGHRS, CDR2 YFSETQ. V lost 2 bases to trimming and J lost 0 bases; unmatched junction nucleotides: 5. The CDR3 loop reads CASSFTGVSSYEQYF. The CDR3 bases are TGCGCCAGCAGCTTTACAGGGGTCTCCTCCTACGAGCAGTACTTC.

CDR3 sequence reads: CASSEPGSGNEQFF. For the CDR3, the DNA is TGTGCCAGCAGTGAACCGGGATCGGGGAATGAGCAGTTCTTC. V usage is TRBV6-4 and J usage is TRBJ2-1, with TRBD2 as a possible D gene (5 bases). Trimming cost V 3 bases and J 7 bases, with 13 bases left between them. Germline-derived CDR1 and CDR2 are MRHNA and SNTAGT. The CDR3 is 14 residues long.

The rearrangement links TRBV7-3 to TRBJ2-2, with unresolved D. The CDR3 has 15 residues. Germline values: CDR1 SGHTA, CDR2 FQGTGA. The germline V and J ends were trimmed by 8 bases and 1 base, with 14 bases remaining between them. Written as DNA, the CDR3 is TGTGCCAGCCGGTTGAACGCGGAGAACACCGGGGAGCTGTTTTTT. This codes for CASRLNAENTGELFF.

The chain has TRBV30 and TRBJ1-6; D gene ambiguous. V gave up 3 bases and J gave up 6 bases, with 9 bases separating them. The CDR3 loop spans 13 amino acids. CDR1 GTSNPN and CDR2 SVGIG come from the germline V gene (reference sequence). Here the CDR3 DNA reads TGTGCCTGGAGAAAAGAGGGTAATTCACCCCTCCACTTT. Its translation: CAWRKEGNSPLHF.

The V and J genes are TRBV7-6 and TRBJ1-1; 7 nucleotides align to TRBD1. CDR1 is SGHVS and CDR2 is FNYEAQ in the germline V gene. The CDR3 is 15 amino acids. The trim removed 0 bases at V and 5 bases at J, leaving 6 bases unmatched. The CDR3 loop reads CASSLADRAGTEAFF. In DNA, the CDR3 is TGTGCCAGCAGCTTAGCTGACAGGGCGGGGACTGAAGCTTTCTTT.

The genes are TRBV3-1 (or the pseudogene TRBV3-2) and TRBJ1-1; D not resolved. Germline V CDR1 and CDR2: LGHDT, YNNKEL (reference sequence). Trimming removed 8 bases from V and 1 base from J, with 11 bases in between. The length of the CDR3 is 13 residues. CDR3 DNA sequence: TGTGCCAGCCGAGGTCGGGAGAACACTGAAGCTTTCTTT. It translates to CASRGRENTEAFF.

The V gene is TRBV7-8, the J gene TRBJ2-2; 9 positions agree with TRBD2. Trimming cost V 5 bases and J 0 bases; bases outside gene matches: 16. Germline V CDR1 and CDR2: SGHVS, FQNEAQ. The CDR3 length is 20 residues. The chain's CDR3 is CASSPRPRGSSGTNTGELFF. Written as DNA, the CDR3 is TGTGCCAGCAGCCCAAGACCGCGGGGGTCTAGCGGGACGAACACCGGGGAGCTGTTTTTT.

The chain uses TRBV6-2 or TRBV6-3 and TRBJ1-2; TRBD1 might be the D (6 bases). CDR1 is MNHEY, CDR2 SVGEGT, per germline. The CDR3 runs 13 residues. V shed 5 bases and J shed 7 bases, with 14 bases lying between them. CDR3 region: CASSDPGVSGYTF. CDR3 nucleotide sequence: TGTGCCAGCAGTGACCCAGGGGTTTCTGGCTACACCTTC.

The CDR3 bases are TGTGCCAGCAGCGCACTAGCGGGATTGGAGACCCAGTACTTC. It translates to CASSALAGLETQYF. The V call is TRBV7-9, the J call TRBJ2-5; the match to TRBD2 covers 10 bases. The CDR3 loop spans 14 amino acids. V shed 5 bases, J shed 5 bases, and the junction held 5 bases outside the gene matches. CDR1 and CDR2 from the germline V gene are SEHNR and FQNEAQ (reference sequence).

The V gene is TRBV7-8, the J gene TRBJ2-3, with D maybe TRBD2 (7 bases). Germline CDR1 and CDR2: SGHVS and FQNEAQ. CDR3 length: 17 residues. Trimming cost V 2 bases and J 1 base, with 16 bases left between them. The CDR3 coding sequence is TGTGCCAGCAGCTTACGAGTAGGGGGGGCAGGCACAGATACGCAGTATTTT. It yields the protein CASSLRVGGAGTDTQYF.

This chain links TRBV18 with TRBJ2-4, with D uncertain. Deletions cut 6 bases from V and 0 bases from J, with 12 bases between. Germline assignment: CDR1 KGHSH and CDR2 LQKENI. This CDR3 spans 15 amino acids. As DNA, the CDR3 is TGTGCCAGCTCCGCCAACCACGGAGCCAAAAACATTCAGTACTTC. It is translated as CASSANHGAKNIQYF.

The V gene is TRBV25-1, the J gene TRBJ2-1; 9 nucleotides align to TRBD2. CDR3 length: 15 amino acids. Looked up from germline, CDR1 is MGHDK and CDR2 is SYGVNS. The V gene end was trimmed by 0 bases and the J gene end by 8 bases; junction bases not matched to a gene: 5. Here the CDR3 reads CASSEYSGGGDEQFF. CDR3 DNA: TGTGCCAGCAGTGAATACTCTGGCGGGGGGGATGAGCAGTTCTTC.

This sequence joins TRBV11-2 and TRBJ2-3, with TRBD2 matching 10 bases. J lost 4 bases, V lost 1 base, and 5 bases had no gene match. In germline, CDR1 is SGHAT, CDR2 FQNNGV. This CDR3 contains 16 residues. The CDR3 spells CASSLGSGRLADTQYF. CDR3 nucleotides: TGTGCCAGCAGCTTAGGTAGCGGGAGGTTGGCAGATACGCAGTATTTT.

The DNA for the CDR3 is TGTGCCAGCAGTGGGGCAGGGGGCTTCACAGATACGCAGTATTTT. This encodes CASSGAGGFTDTQYF. The V gene is TRBV2, the J gene TRBJ2-3, with 8 bases lining up with TRBD1. The J segment lost 2 bases and the V segment lost 4 bases, leaving 5 bases of the junction unmatched. CDR3 length equals 15 residues. The V gene's germline CDR1 is SNHLY and CDR2 FYNNEI.

The chain is built from TRBV28 and TRBJ2-5; 9 bases are a match to TRBD2. The CDR3 sequence is 17 residues long. Germline loops: CDR1 MDHEN, CDR2 SYDVKM. J was trimmed by 5 bases and V by 5 bases; bases with no gene match: 15. Here the CDR3 reads CASSKAGGPPKEETQYF. The CDR3 coding sequence is TGTGCCAGCAGTAAAGCGGGGGGCCCCCCTAAAGAGGAGACCCAGTACTTC.

This clone showed up just once. The V and J genes are TRBV12-2 and TRBJ1-2. TRBV12-2 is marked as a pseudogene. This CDR3 has 14 amino acids. CDR3 amino acids: CSPPRGLANYGYTF. Here the CDR3 DNA reads TGTTCCCCTCCCCGAGGGTTGGCTAACTATGGCTACACCTTC.

The rearrangement joins TRBV10-1 to TRBJ2-2; weak D call: TRBD1 (6 bases). Germline values: CDR1 WNHNN, CDR2 SYGVQD (reference sequence). Trimming took 6 bases from V and 3 from J, leaving 14 bases between them. The length of the CDR3 is 15 residues. Here the CDR3 reads CASSTGQSDTGELFF. The CDR3 region has the DNA TGCGCCAGCAGCACTGGACAGTCAGACACCGGGGAGCTGTTTTTT.

J is TRBJ1-4 and V is TRBV6-5; TRBD1 matches at 8 bases. Trimming removed 5 bases from V and 3 bases from J; junction bases left unmatched: 5. CDR3 size: 15 residues. Germline V gene lookup returns CDR1 MNHEY and CDR2 SVGAGI. CDR3 sequence reads: CASSTQGAANEKLFF. In nucleotides, the CDR3 is TGTGCCAGCAGTACTCAGGGGGCGGCTAATGAAAAACTGTTTTTT.